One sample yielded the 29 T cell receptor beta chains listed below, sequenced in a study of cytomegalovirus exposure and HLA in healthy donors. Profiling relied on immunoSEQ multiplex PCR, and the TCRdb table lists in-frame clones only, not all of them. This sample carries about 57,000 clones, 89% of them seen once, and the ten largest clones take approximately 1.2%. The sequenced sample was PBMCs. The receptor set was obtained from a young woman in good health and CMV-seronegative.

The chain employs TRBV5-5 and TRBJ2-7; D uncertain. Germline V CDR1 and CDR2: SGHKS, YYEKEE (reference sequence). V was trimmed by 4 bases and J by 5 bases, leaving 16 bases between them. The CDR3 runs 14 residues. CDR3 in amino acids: CASSRSAPQDEQYF. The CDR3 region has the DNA TGTGCCAGCAGCCGGTCAGCACCCCAGGACGAGCAGTACTTC.

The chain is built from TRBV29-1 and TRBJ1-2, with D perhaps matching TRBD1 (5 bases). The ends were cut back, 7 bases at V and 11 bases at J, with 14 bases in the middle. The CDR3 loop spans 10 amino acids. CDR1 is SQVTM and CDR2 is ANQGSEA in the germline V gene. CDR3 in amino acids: CSADDSPYTF. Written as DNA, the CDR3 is TGCAGCGCCGACGACAGCCCTTACACCTTC.

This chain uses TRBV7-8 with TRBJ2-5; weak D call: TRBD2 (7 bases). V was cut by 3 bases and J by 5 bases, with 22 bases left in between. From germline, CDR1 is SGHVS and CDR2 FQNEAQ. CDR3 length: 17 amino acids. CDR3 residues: CASSFRLGRGGWETQYF. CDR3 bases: TGTGCCAGCAGCTTCCGCCTAGGCCGCGGGGGCTGGGAGACCCAGTACTTC.

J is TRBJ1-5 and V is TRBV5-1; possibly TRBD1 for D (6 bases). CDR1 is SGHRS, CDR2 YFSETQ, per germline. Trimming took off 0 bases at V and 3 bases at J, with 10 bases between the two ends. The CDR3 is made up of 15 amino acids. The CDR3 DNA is TGCGCCAGCAGCTTGGGGCCAGGGGTCAATCAGCCCCAGCATTTT. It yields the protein CASSLGPGVNQPQHF.

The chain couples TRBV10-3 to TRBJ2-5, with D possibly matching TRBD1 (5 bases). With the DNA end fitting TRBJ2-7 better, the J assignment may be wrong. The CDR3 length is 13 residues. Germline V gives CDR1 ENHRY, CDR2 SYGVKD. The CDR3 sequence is CAIKPQGSYEQYF. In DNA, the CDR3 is TGTGCCATCAAACCGCAGGGCTCCTACGAGCAGTACTTC.

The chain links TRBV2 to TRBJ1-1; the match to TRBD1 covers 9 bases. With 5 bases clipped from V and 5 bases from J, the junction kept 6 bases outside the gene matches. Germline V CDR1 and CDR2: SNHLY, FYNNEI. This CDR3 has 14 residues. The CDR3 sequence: CASSQTGGRTEAFF. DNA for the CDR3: TGTGCCAGCAGTCAGACAGGGGGAAGAACTGAAGCTTTCTTT.

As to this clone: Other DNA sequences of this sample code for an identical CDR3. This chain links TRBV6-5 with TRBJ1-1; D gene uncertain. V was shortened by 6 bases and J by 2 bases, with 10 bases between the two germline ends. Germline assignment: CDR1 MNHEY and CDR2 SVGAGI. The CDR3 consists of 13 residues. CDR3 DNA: TGTGCCAGCAGCCCCGGGAGTAACACTGAAGCTTTCTTT. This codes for CASSPGSNTEAFF.

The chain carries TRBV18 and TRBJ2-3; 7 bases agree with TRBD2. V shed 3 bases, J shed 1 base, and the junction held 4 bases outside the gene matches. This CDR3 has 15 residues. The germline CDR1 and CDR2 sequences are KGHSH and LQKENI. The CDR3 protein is CASSPTTSGTDTQYF. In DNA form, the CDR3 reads TGTGCCAGCTCACCGACAACTAGCGGCACAGATACGCAGTATTTT.

The CDR3 nucleotides read TGTGCCAGGGGGGACAGTCACTCCTACGAGCAGTACTTC. Translated: CARGDSHSYEQYF. The chain carries TRBV25-1 and TRBJ2-7, with TRBD1 identical over 7 bases. Germline lookup yields CDR1 MGHDK and CDR2 SYGVNS. J lost 0 bases, V lost 9 bases, and 5 bases had no gene match. This CDR3 region has 13 residues.

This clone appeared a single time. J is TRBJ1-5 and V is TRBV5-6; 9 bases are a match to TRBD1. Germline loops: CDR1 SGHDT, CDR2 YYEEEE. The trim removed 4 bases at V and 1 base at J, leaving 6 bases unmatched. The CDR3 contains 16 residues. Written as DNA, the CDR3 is TGTGCCAGCAGCACCGCCGACAGGGGGAGCAATCAGCCCCAGCATTTT. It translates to CASSTADRGSNQPQHF. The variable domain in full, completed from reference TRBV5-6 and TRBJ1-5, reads DAGVTQSPTHLIKTRGQQVTLRCSPKSGHDTVSWYQQALGQGPQFIFQYYEEEERQRGNFPDRFSGHQFPNYSSELNVNALLLGDSALYLCASSTADRGSNQPQHFGDGTRLSIL.

The CDR3 DNA sequence: TGCGCCAGCAGCTTGGTTTGGCTAGCGGGAGGTGCAGATACGCAGTATTTT. This translates into CASSLVWLAGGADTQYF. This chain connects TRBV5-1 to TRBJ2-3; 11 bases map to TRBD2. Trimming at V came to 0 bases and at J to 4 bases, leaving 7 bases not matched to a gene. CDR1 and CDR2 (germline): SGHRS, YFSETQ. This CDR3 is 17 amino acids long.

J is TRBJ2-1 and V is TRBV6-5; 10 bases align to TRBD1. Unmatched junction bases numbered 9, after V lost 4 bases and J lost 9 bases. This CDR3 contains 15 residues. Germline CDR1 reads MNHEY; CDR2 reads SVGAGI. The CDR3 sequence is CASSSGTGAPGEQFF. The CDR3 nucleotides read TGTGCCAGCAGTTCGGGGACAGGGGCTCCGGGTGAGCAGTTCTTC.

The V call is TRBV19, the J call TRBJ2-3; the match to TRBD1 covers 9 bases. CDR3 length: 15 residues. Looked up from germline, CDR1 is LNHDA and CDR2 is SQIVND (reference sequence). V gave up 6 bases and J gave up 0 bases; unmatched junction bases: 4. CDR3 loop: CASSRGQGSTDTQYF. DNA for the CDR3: TGTGCCAGTAGCCGGGGACAGGGAAGCACAGATACGCAGTATTTT.

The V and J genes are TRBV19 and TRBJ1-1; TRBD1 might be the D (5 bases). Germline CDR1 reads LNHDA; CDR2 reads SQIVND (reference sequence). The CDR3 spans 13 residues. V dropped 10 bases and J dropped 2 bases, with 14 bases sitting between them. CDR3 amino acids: CATAATANTEAFF. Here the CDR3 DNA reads TGTGCCACGGCAGCGACAGCAAACACTGAAGCTTTCTTT.

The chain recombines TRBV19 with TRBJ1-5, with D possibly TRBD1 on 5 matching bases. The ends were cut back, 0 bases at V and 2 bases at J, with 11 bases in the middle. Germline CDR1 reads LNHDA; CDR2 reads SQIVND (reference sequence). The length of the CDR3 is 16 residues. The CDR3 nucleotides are TGTGCCAGTAGTATAGACAGGGCGAGCGGCAATCAGCCCCAGCATTTT. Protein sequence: CASSIDRASGNQPQHF.

The CDR3 protein is CASSLVRGYEQYF. In DNA, the CDR3 is TGTGCCAGCAGTTTGGTAAGGGGCTACGAGCAGTACTTC. V usage is TRBV27 and J usage is TRBJ2-7, with D perhaps TRBD1 (5 bases). This CDR3 is 13 amino acids long. Germline-derived CDR1 and CDR2 are MNHEY and SMNVEV (reference sequence). V was pared by 3 bases and J by 3 bases, with 9 bases between.

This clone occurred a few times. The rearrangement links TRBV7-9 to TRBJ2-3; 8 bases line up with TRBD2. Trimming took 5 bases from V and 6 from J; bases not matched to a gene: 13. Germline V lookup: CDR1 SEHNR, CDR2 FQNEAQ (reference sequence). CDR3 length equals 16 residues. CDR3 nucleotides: TGTGCCAGCAGCCGTAATAGCGGGACGGGTTGGGATACGCAGTATTTT. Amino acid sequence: CASSRNSGTGWDTQYF.

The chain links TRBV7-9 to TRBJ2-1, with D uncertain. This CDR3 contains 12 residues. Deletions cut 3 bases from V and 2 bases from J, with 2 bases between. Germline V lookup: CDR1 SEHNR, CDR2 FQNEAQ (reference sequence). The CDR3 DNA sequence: TGTGCCAGCAGCTTTACCTACAATGAGCAGTTCTTC. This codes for CASSFTYNEQFF. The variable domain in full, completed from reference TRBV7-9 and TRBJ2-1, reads DTGVSQNPRHKITKRGQNVTFRCDPISEHNRLYWYRQTLGQGPEFLTYFQNEAQLEKSRLLSDRFSAERPKGSFSTLEIQRTEQGDSAMYLCASSFTYNEQFFGPGTRLTVL.

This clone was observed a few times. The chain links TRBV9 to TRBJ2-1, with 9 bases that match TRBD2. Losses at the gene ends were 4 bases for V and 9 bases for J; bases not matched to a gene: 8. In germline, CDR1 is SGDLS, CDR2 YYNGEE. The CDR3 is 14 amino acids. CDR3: CASSPWTSVTEQFF. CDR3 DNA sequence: TGTGCCAGCAGCCCATGGACTAGCGTGACTGAGCAGTTCTTC.

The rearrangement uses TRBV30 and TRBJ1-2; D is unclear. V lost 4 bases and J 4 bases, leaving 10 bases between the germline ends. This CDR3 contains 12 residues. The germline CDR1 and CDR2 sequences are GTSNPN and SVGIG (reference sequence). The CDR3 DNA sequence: TGTGCCTGGACCCGGACTGGCTATGGCTACACCTTC. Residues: CAWTRTGYGYTF. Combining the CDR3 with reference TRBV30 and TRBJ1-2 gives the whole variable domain SQTIHQWPATLVQPVGSPLSLECTVEGTSNPNLYWYRQAAGRGLQLLFYSVGIGQISSEVPQNLSASRPQDRQFILSSKKLLLSDSGFYLCAWTRTGYGYTFGSGTRLTVV.

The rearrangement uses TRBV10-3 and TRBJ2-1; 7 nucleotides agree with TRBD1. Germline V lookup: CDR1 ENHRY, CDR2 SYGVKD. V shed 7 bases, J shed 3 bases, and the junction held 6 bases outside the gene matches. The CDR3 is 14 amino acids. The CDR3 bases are TGTGCCATCACTAGAGGGGGCAGCTACAATGAGCAGTTCTTC. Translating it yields CAITRGGSYNEQFF.

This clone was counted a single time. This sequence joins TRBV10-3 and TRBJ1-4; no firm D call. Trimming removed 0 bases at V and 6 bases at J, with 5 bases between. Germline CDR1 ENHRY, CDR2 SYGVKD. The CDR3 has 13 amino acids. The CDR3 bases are TGTGCCATCAGTGAGTCGTTAGATGAAAAACTGTTTTTT. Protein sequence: CAISESLDEKLFF.

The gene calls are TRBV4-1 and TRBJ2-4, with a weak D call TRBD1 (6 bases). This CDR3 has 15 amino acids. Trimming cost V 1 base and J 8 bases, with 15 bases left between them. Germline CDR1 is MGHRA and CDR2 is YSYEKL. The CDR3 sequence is CASSQVVTGRHIQYF. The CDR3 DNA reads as TGCGCCAGCAGCCAAGTGGTGACAGGACGTCACATTCAGTACTTC.

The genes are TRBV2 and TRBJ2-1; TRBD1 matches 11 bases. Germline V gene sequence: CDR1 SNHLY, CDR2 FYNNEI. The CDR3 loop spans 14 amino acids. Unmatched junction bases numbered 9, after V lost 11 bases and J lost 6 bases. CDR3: CAGAPGTGGNEQFF. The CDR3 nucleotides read TGTGCCGGGGCTCCAGGGACAGGGGGCAATGAGCAGTTCTTC.

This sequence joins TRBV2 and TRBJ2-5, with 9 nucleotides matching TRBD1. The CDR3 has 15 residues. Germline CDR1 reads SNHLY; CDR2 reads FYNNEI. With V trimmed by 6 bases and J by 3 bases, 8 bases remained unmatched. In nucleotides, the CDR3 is TGTGCCAGCAGGCCCCGGGACAGGGTAAAAGAGACCCAGTACTTC. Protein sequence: CASRPRDRVKETQYF.

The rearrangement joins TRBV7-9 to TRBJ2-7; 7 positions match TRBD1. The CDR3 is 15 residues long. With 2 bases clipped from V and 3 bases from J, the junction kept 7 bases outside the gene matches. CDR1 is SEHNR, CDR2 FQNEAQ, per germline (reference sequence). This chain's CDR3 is CASSLSETGFYEQYF. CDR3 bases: TGTGCCAGCAGCTTATCCGAGACAGGGTTCTACGAGCAGTACTTC.

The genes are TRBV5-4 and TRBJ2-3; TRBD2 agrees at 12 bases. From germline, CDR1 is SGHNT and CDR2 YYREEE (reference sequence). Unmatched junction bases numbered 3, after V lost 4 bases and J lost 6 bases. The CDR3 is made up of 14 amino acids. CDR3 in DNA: TGTGCCAGCAGCCCTAGCGGGGGGGCGGATACGCAGTATTTT. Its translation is CASSPSGGADTQYF.

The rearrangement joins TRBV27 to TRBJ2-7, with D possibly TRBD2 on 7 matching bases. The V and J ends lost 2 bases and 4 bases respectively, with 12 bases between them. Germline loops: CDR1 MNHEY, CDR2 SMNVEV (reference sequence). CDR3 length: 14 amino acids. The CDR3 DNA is TGTGCCAGCAGTTTAGGGGGGGCTAGGTACGAGCAGTACTTC. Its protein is CASSLGGARYEQYF.

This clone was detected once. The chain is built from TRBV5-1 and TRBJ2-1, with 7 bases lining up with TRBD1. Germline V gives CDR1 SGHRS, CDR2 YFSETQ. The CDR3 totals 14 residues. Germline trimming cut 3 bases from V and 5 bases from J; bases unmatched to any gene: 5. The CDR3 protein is CASSYRDSDNEQFF. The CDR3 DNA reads TGCGCCAGCAGCTACCGGGACAGCGACAATGAGCAGTTCTTC.